The TCR beta chain described here comes from a study of T cells in Graves' hyperthyroidism and ophthalmopathy. The ends lost 1 base at V and 1 base at J; junction bases unmatched: 15. Per germline, CDR1 SNHLY and CDR2 FYNNEI. This CDR3 is built from 20 residues. It was uncontrolled infection, other autoimmune disease, pregnancy or lactation that excluded patients. A sample of blood taken at first hyperthyroidism diagnosis preceded any ophthalmopathy symptoms. Regions amplified from RNA transcripts were the TCR beta CDR3 regions. First-round RT-PCR of the TCR CDR3 relied on the HTBI primer set. In TCRdb, the multiplex PCR reads were re-called with MiXCR into one record per CDR3 protein. The table shows 600,000 to 850,000 distinct CDR3 sequences, with over 15% occurring only once. General observations from the study: In the analysis, a 13 V-J model separated ophthalmopathy from stable hyperthyroidism. Ophthalmopathy got predicted by the model a median approximately 6.4 months before its onset.

As to this clonotype: The antigen remains undetermined.

The receptor comes from a woman between 45 and 65 years old with Graves' hyperthyroidism that later progressed to Graves' ophthalmopathy. The chain uses TRBV2 and TRBJ1-4; the match to TRBD1 covers 7 bases. The specimen was blood. The chain's CDR3 is CASSEDGTGADYRTNEKLFF. The CDR3 DNA sequence: TGTGCCAGCAGTGAAGACGGTACAGGGGCCGACTACCGAACTAATGAAAAACTGTTTTTT. The variable domain in full, with the rest retrieved from reference TRBV2 and TRBJ1-4, is EPEVTQTPSHQVTQMGQEVILRCVPISNHLYFYWYRQILGQKVEFLVSFYNNEISEKSEIFDDQFSVERPDGSNFTLKIRSTKLEDSAMYFCASSEDGTGADYRTNEKLFFGSGTQLSVL.